Following are 2 T cell receptor beta chains from one sample sequenced in a study of T cells after yellow fever vaccination. MiXCR, run by TCRdb on the 5' RACE reads, gives a single entry per CDR3 protein. The sample holds roughly 96,000 distinct CDR3 sequences, over 8% seen once. Sequenced material: CD8+ T cells not binding an NS4B(214-222) dextramer, sorted from PBMCs, taken around 15 days after the first yellow fever vaccination. The receptors were sampled from a man aged 18-30 years who received the YFV17D yellow fever vaccine.

V usage is TRBV12-3 or TRBV12-4 and J usage is TRBJ2-2, with D maybe TRBD1 (5 bases). This CDR3 is built from 16 residues. Trimming removed 2 bases at V and 6 bases at J, with 16 bases between. The CDR3 DNA sequence: TGTGCCAGCAGTTTAACCCCAGGGTTTAGGTCCGGGGAGCTGTTTTTT. It translates to CASSLTPGFRSGELFF.

The rearrangement uses TRBV9 and TRBJ2-3, with 7 nucleotides matching TRBD1. V lost 5 bases and J lost 1; bases outside the gene matches: 10. The CDR3 is 16 residues long. Germline-derived CDR1 and CDR2 are SGDLS and YYNGEE. CDR3 protein: CASSGWTGLRTDTQYF. Written as DNA, the CDR3 is TGTGCCAGCAGTGGCTGGACAGGACTCCGCACAGATACGCAGTATTTT. Based on the CDR3 plus reference TRBV9 and TRBJ2-3, the full variable domain is DSGVTQTPKHLITATGQRVTLRCSPRSGDLSVYWYQQSLDQGLQFLIQYYNGEERAKGNILERFSAQQFPDLHSELNLSSLELGDSALYFCASSGWTGLRTDTQYFGPGTRLTVL.